The present T cell receptor beta chain was sequenced within a study of blood T cell repertoires in COVID-19. Background on the study: Sample material is recorded as cDNA or gDNA derived from T cells, B-cell-depleted T cells, or PBMCs.

Seattle cases were enrolled at active infection and followed longitudinally. The protocol was immunoSEQ multiplex PCR, while the TCRdb copy is restricted to in-frame clones and leaves out a portion. The profile shows roughly 350,000 clones, 88% of them singletons. Germline trimming cut 2 bases from V and 7 bases from J; bases unmatched to any gene: 4. Germline loops: CDR1 MNHEY, CDR2 SMNVEV (reference sequence). The CDR3 is 14 amino acids. This sequence joins TRBV27 and TRBJ2-7, with TRBD1 matching over 11 bases. Sequenced sample: peripheral blood. This sequence originates from a woman aged 65 to 85 with COVID-19, enrolled during active disease. The CDR3 reads CASSLGTGGKEQYF. In DNA form, the CDR3 reads TGTGCCAGCAGTTTAGGGACAGGGGGAAAGGAGCAGTACTTC.